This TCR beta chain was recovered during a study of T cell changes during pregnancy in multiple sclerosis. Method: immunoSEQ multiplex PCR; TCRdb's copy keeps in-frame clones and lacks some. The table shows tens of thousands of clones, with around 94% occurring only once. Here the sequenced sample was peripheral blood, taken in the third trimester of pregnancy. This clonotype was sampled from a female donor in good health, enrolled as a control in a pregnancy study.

CDR3 amino acids: CASSSLGLQGNYGYTF. CDR3 coding DNA: TGTGCCAGCAGCTCCTTGGGTTTACAGGGAAACTATGGCTACACCTTC. The rearrangement links TRBV5-6 to TRBJ1-2; D perhaps matches TRBD1 (6 bases). V lost 3 bases and J 2 bases, leaving 17 bases between the germline ends. Germline CDR1 SGHDT, CDR2 YYEEEE. This CDR3 is built from 16 residues. Using reference TRBV5-6 and TRBJ1-2 for the parts outside the CDR3, the full variable domain is DAGVTQSPTHLIKTRGQQVTLRCSPKSGHDTVSWYQQALGQGPQFIFQYYEEEERQRGNFPDRFSGHQFPNYSSELNVNALLLGDSALYLCASSSLGLQGNYGYTFGSGTRLTVV.